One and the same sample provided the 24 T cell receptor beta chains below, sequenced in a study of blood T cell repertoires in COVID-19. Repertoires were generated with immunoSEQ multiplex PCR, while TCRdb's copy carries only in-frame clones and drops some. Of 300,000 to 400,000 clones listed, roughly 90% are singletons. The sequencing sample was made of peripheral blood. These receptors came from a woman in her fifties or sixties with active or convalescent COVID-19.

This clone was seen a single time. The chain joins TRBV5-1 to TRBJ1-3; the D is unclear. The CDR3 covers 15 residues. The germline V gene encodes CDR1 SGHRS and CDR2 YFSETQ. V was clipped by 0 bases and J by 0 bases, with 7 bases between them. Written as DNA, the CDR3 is TGCGCCAGCAGCTTGGAACTCAACTCTGGAAACACCATATATTTT. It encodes CASSLELNSGNTIYF.

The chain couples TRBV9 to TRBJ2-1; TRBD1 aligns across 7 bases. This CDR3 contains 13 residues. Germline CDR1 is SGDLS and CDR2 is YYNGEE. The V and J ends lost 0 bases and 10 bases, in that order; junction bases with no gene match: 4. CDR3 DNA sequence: TGTGCCAGCAGCGTAGTAGGGGGCCAAGAGCAGTTCTTC. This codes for CASSVVGGQEQFF.

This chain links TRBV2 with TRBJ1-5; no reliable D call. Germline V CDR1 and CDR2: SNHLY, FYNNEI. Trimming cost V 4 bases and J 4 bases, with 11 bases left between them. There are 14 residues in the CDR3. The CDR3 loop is CASSAGSPNQPQHF. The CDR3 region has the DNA TGTGCCAGCAGTGCCGGGAGCCCTAATCAGCCCCAGCATTTT.

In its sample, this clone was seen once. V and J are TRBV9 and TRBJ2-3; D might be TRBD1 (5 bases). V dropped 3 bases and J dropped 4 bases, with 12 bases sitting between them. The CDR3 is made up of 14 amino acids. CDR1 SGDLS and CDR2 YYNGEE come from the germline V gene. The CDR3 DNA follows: TGTGCCAGCAGCGCCCAGGGCGACGCAGATACGCAGTATTTT. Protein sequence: CASSAQGDADTQYF.

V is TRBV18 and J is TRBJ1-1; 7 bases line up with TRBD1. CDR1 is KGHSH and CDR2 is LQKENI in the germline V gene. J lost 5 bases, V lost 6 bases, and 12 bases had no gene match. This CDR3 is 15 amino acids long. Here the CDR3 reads CASSPLKGAGTEAFF. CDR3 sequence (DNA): TGTGCCAGCTCGCCCCTAAAGGGGGCAGGGACTGAAGCTTTCTTT.

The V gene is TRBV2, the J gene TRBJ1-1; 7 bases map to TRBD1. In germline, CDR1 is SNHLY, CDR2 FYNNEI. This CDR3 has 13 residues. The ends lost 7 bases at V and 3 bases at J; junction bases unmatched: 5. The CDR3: CASIRQGDTEAFF. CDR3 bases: TGTGCCAGCATCAGACAGGGCGACACTGAAGCTTTCTTT.

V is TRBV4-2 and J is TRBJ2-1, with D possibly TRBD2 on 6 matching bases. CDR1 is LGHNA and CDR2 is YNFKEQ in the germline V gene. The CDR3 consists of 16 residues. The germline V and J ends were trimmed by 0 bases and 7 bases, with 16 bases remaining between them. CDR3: CASSQDWRGRENEQFF. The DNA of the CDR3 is TGTGCCAGCAGCCAAGATTGGAGGGGCCGGGAGAATGAGCAGTTCTTC.

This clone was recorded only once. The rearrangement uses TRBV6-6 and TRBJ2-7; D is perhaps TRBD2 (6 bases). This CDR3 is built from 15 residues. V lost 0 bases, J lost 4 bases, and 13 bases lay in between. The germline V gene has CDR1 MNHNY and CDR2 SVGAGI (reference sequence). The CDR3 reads CASSYSGRDLYEQYF. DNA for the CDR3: TGTGCCAGCAGTTACTCAGGGCGGGATCTGTACGAGCAGTACTTC.

CDR3 in amino acids: CASRPLGGSLSGNTIYF. The CDR3, as DNA: TGTGCCAGCAGACCTCTCGGAGGGAGCCTGTCTGGAAACACCATATATTTT. This chain links TRBV27 with TRBJ1-3; no definite D call. V was trimmed by 6 bases and J by 1 base, leaving 19 bases between them. The germline V gene encodes CDR1 MNHEY and CDR2 SMNVEV (reference sequence). This CDR3 is built from 17 residues.

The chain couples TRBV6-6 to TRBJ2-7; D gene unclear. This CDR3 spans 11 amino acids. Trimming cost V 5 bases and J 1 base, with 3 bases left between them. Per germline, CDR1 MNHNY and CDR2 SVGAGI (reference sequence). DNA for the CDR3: TGTGCCAGCAGTCCTTCCTACGAGCAGTACTTC. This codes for CASSPSYEQYF.

This CDR3 is CASSIGWGGGTYEQYF. The DNA for the CDR3 is TGTGCCAGTAGTATTGGGTGGGGAGGAGGGACCTACGAGCAGTACTTC. The chain uses TRBV19 and TRBJ2-7; D possibly corresponds to TRBD2 (6 bases). The germline V and J ends were trimmed by 3 bases and 2 bases, with 17 bases remaining between them. Germline lookup yields CDR1 LNHDA and CDR2 SQIVND (reference sequence). This CDR3 contains 16 residues.

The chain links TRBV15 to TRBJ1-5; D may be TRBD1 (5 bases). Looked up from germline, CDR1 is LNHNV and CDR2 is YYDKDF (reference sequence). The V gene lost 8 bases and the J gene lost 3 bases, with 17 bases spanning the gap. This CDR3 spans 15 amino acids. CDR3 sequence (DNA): TGTGCCACCGGAGGGGAGAGCCTTGTCAATCAGCCCCAGCATTTT. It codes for CATGGESLVNQPQHF.

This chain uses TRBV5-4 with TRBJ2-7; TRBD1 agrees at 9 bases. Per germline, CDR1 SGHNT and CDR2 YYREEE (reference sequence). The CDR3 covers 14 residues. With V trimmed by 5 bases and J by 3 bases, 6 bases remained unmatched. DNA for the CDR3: TGTGCCAGCAGAAGGGACAGGGAGGTCTACGAGCAGTACTTC. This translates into CASRRDREVYEQYF.

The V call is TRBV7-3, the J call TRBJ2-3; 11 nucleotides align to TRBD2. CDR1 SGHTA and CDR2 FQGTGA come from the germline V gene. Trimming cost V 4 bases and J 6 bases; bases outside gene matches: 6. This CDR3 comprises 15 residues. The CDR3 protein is CASSSIAGGSDTQYF. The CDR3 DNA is TGTGCCAGCAGCTCGATAGCGGGAGGGTCGGATACGCAGTATTTT.

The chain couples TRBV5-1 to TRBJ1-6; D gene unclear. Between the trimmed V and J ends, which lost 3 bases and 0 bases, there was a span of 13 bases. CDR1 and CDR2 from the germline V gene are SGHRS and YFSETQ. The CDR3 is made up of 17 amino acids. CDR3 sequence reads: CASSSGATGSYNSPLHF. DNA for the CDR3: TGCGCCAGCAGCTCGGGAGCTACGGGCTCCTATAATTCACCCCTCCACTTT.

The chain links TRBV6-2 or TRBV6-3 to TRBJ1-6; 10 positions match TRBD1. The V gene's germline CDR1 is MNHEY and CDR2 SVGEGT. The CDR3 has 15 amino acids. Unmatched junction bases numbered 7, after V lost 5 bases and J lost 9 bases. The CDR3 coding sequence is TGTGCCAGCAGTCCCCGGGACAGGGGCATTTCACCCCTCCACTTT. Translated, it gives CASSPRDRGISPLHF.

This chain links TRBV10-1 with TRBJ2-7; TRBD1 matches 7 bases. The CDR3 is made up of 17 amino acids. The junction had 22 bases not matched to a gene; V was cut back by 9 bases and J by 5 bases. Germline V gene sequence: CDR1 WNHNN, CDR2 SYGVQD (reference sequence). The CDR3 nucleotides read TGCGCCAGAACAGTCTTAGGACAGGACGGTAACGGCCACGAGCAGTACTTC. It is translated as CARTVLGQDGNGHEQYF.

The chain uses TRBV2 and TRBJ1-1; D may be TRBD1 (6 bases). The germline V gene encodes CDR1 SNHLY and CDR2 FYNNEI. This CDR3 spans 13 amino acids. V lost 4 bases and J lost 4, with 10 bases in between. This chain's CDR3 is CASSGDILTEAFF. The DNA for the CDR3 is TGTGCCAGCAGTGGGGACATCCTCACTGAAGCTTTCTTT. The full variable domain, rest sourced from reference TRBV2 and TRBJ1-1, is EPEVTQTPSHQVTQMGQEVILRCVPISNHLYFYWYRQILGQKVEFLVSFYNNEISEKSEIFDDQFSVERPDGSNFTLKIRSTKLEDSAMYFCASSGDILTEAFFGQGTRLTVV.

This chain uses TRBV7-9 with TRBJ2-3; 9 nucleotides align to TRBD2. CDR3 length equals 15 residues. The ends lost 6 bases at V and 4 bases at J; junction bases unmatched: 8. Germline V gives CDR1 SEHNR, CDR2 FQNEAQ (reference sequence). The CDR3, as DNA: TGTGCCAGCAGTAGGGTGACTAGCGGTGCAGATACGCAGTATTTT. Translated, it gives CASSRVTSGADTQYF.

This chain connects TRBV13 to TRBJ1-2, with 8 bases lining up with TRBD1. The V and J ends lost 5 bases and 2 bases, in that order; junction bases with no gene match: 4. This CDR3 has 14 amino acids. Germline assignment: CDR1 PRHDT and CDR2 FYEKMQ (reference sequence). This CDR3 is CASSPRQGNYGYTF. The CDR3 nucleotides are TGTGCCAGCAGCCCCCGACAGGGGAACTATGGCTACACCTTC. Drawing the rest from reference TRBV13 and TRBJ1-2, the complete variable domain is AAGVIQSPRHLIKEKRETATLKCYPIPRHDTVYWYQQGPGQDPQFLISFYEKMQSDKGSIPDRFSAQQFSDYHSELNMSSLELGDSALYFCASSPRQGNYGYTFGSGTRLTVV.

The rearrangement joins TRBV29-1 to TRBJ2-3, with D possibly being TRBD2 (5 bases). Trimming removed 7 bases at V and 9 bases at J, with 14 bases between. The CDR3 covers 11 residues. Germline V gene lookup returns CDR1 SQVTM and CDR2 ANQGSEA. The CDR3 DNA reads TGCAGCGCCCGAGGTGGGAGAACGCAGTATTTT. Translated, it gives CSARGGRTQYF.

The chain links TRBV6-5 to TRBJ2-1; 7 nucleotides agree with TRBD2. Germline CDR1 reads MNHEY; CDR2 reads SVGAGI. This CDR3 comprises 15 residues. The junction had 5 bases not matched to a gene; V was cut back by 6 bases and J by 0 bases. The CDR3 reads CASSLSGASYNEQFF. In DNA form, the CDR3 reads TGTGCCAGCAGCTTGAGCGGGGCCTCCTACAATGAGCAGTTCTTC.

CDR3 sequence (DNA): TGTGCCAGCTCACACTCACAGGGGGCACGCAATCAGCCCCAGCATTTT. Protein product: CASSHSQGARNQPQHF. The genes are TRBV18 and TRBJ1-5; 9 bases are a match to TRBD1. The germline V gene has CDR1 KGHSH and CDR2 LQKENI. V was pared by 4 bases and J by 2 bases, with 6 bases of the junction left unmatched. The CDR3 has 16 amino acids. The variable domain in full, completed from reference TRBV18 and TRBJ1-5, reads NAGVMQNPRHLVRRRGQEARLRCSPMKGHSHVYWYRQLPEEGLKFMVYLQKENIIDESGMPKERFSAEFPKEGPSILRIQQVVRGDSAAYFCASSHSQGARNQPQHFGDGTRLSIL.

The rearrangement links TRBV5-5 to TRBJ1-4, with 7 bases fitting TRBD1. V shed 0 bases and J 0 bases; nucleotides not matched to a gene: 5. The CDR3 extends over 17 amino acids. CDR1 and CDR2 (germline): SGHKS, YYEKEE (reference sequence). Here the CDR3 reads CASSLGPQGATNEKLFF. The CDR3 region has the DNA TGTGCCAGCAGCTTGGGACCCCAGGGGGCAACTAATGAAAAACTGTTTTTT.